The 29 T cell receptor beta chains below were found in one sample sequenced in a study of T cell repertoires and HLA-DP antigens. These receptors have no identified antigens. Sequenced by immunoSEQ multiplex PCR; TCRdb stores in-frame clones only, minus some. The repertoire includes about 89,000 clones, more than 75% of them detected once, and 1.7% sits in the top ten. Sequenced: CD4+ T cells from PBMCs. The receptors stem from a middle-aged man in good health and CMV-seronegative.

The V and J genes are TRBV27 and TRBJ2-7; 7 bases are a match to TRBD2. Germline V gene lookup returns CDR1 MNHEY and CDR2 SMNVEV (reference sequence). The J segment lost 7 bases and the V segment lost 5 bases, leaving 14 bases of the junction unmatched. This CDR3 is built from 15 residues. The CDR3 nucleotides read TGTGCCAGCAGTGGTAGCGGGTCTACGATCTGGGAGCAGTACTTC. Protein product: CASSGSGSTIWEQYF.

This clone was seen once. The chain combines TRBV14 with TRBJ1-6; D is uncertain. The CDR3 runs 15 residues. Germline V lookup: CDR1 SGHDN, CDR2 FVKESK. With 1 base removed from V and 5 bases from J, the gap between germline ends came to 9 bases. The CDR3 DNA is TGTGCCAGCAGCCAAGTAGGGCGGCATAATTCACCCCTCCACTTT. This sequence encodes CASSQVGRHNSPLHF.

Only one count was recorded for this clone. V gene TRBV12-5 combines with J gene TRBJ1-1; TRBD1 might be the D (5 bases). V shed 3 bases and J shed 8 bases, with 13 bases lying between them. CDR1 LGHNT and CDR2 FRNRAP come from the germline V gene. This CDR3 has 13 amino acids. The CDR3 reads CASGFDRGGEAFF. CDR3 DNA: TGTGCTAGTGGTTTCGATAGGGGAGGGGAAGCTTTCTTT.

The CDR3 spells CASSSTRGHIDYEQYF. The CDR3 bases are TGCGCCAGCAGCTCTACCAGGGGGCATATAGACTACGAGCAGTACTTC. The genes are TRBV5-1 and TRBJ2-7; 8 bases are shared with TRBD1. The V gene's germline CDR1 is SGHRS and CDR2 YFSETQ. The CDR3 runs 16 residues. The J segment lost 3 bases and the V segment lost 3 bases, leaving 11 bases of the junction unmatched.

J is TRBJ1-4 and V is TRBV5-4, with 8 nucleotides matching TRBD1. Per the germline V gene, CDR1 is SGHNT and CDR2 is YYREEE (reference sequence). The CDR3 consists of 15 residues. V lost 4 bases and J lost 5; bases outside the gene matches: 7. CDR3 nucleotide sequence: TGTGCCAGCAGCACCCGGGACAGGTTAAATGAAAAACTGTTTTTT. As protein: CASSTRDRLNEKLFF. Full variable domain (missing parts from reference TRBV5-4 and TRBJ1-4): ETGVTQSPTHLIKTRGQQVTLRCSSQSGHNTVSWYQQALGQGPQFIFQYYREEENGRGNFPPRFSGLQFPNYSSELNVNALELDDSALYLCASSTRDRLNEKLFFGSGTQLSVL.

The chain recombines TRBV18 with TRBJ2-7, with 8 bases that match TRBD2. Unmatched junction bases numbered 14, after V lost 3 bases and J lost 4 bases. Germline CDR1 KGHSH, CDR2 LQKENI. CDR3 size: 17 residues. The CDR3 loop is CASSPYLPSGRQYEQYF. The CDR3 nucleotides read TGTGCCAGCTCACCTTACTTACCAAGCGGGAGACAGTACGAGCAGTACTTC.

The chain has TRBV4-3 and TRBJ2-5; 8 nucleotides match TRBD1. Germline V gene lookup returns CDR1 LGHNA and CDR2 YSLEER. V shed 0 bases, J shed 2 bases, and the junction held 8 bases outside the gene matches. This CDR3 contains 17 residues. CDR3 DNA: TGCGCCAGCAGCCAAGAAGGCAGGGGGCGGAATCAAGAGACCCAGTACTTC. Translation gives CASSQEGRGRNQETQYF.

This clone has a single count. The gene calls are TRBV4-1 and TRBJ2-1, with D uncertain. Trimming stripped 4 bases from V and 9 bases from J, with 13 bases between. CDR1 MGHRA and CDR2 YSYEKL come from the germline V gene. CDR3 length: 13 amino acids. For the CDR3, the DNA is TGCGCCAGCAGCCTCCGGTGGGTCGGTGAGCAGTTCTTC. Its protein product is CASSLRWVGEQFF.

This clone is a singleton in its sample. V usage is TRBV28 and J usage is TRBJ1-2; weak D call: TRBD1 (5 bases). The V end was cut by 5 bases, the J end by 8 bases, with 15 bases between. The CDR3 extends over 13 amino acids. Per germline, CDR1 MDHEN and CDR2 SYDVKM. This chain's CDR3 is CASSISGPQGYTF. The CDR3 DNA reads TGTGCCAGCAGTATATCAGGGCCTCAAGGCTACACCTTC.

This clone showed up just once. An end of the junction differs from the germline gene, which may be a read error. The V call is TRBV7-7, the J call TRBJ2-1; 9 positions agree with TRBD1. CDR1 SSHAT and CDR2 FNYEAQ come from the germline V gene (reference sequence). The CDR3 has 15 residues. CDR3 sequence: CASSPRDRAFDEQFF. DNA for the CDR3: TGTGCTAGCAGCCCGAGGGACAGGGCGTTCGATGAGCAGTTCTTC.

Points on this clone: Other DNA sequences in the same sample also yield this CDR3. The CDR3 nucleotides read TGTGCCAGCAGCTTAGGGCCTAGTGGGGAGCAGTACTTC. This encodes CASSLGPSGEQYF. The chain couples TRBV11-2 to TRBJ2-7; D is ambiguous. CDR3 length: 13 residues. V dropped 1 base and J dropped 7 bases, with 11 bases sitting between them. Germline lookup yields CDR1 SGHAT and CDR2 FQNNGV.

CDR3 DNA: TGTGCCATCAGTGGCCAGCGGAGGGCCGACGAGCAGTACTTC. As protein: CAISGQRRADEQYF. The chain is built from TRBV10-3 and TRBJ2-7; TRBD2 is a possible D gene (6 bases). The germline gives CDR1 ENHRY, CDR2 SYGVKD. With 4 bases removed from V and 5 bases from J, the gap between germline ends came to 15 bases. The CDR3 has 14 residues.

DNA of the CDR3: TGTGCCAGCAGCTCGACGAGACAGGCTGGGGGCTACACCTTC. Amino acids: CASSSTRQAGGYTF. V usage is TRBV7-6 and J usage is TRBJ1-2; tentatively, D is TRBD1 (6 bases). Looked up from germline, CDR1 is SGHVS and CDR2 is FNYEAQ. This CDR3 is 14 amino acids long. V dropped 4 bases and J dropped 8 bases, with 17 bases sitting between them.

The rearrangement joins TRBV5-1 to TRBJ2-7, with D perhaps TRBD1 or TRBD2 (6 bases each). Germline CDR1 reads SGHRS; CDR2 reads YFSETQ. This CDR3 comprises 14 residues. V lost 0 bases to trimming and J lost 7 bases, with 14 bases between them. The CDR3 protein is CASSLESGAREQYF. Written as DNA, the CDR3 is TGCGCCAGCAGCTTGGAGTCGGGGGCGAGGGAGCAGTACTTC.

This chain joins TRBV9 and TRBJ2-2; maybe TRBD1 (6 bases). Between the trimmed V and J ends, which lost 0 bases and 3 bases, there was a span of 9 bases. This CDR3 contains 15 residues. Germline CDR1 SGDLS, CDR2 YYNGEE. The CDR3 DNA reads as TGTGCCAGCAGCGTAGCGGGACAACACACCGGGGAGCTGTTTTTT. This encodes CASSVAGQHTGELFF.

The V gene is TRBV27, the J gene TRBJ1-1; possible D gene TRBD1, 5 bases. The CDR3 covers 17 residues. Trimming took 2 bases from V and 3 from J, leaving 19 bases between them. The germline gives CDR1 MNHEY, CDR2 SMNVEV (reference sequence). The CDR3 spells CASSLRGARVKDTEAFF. CDR3 sequence (DNA): TGTGCCAGCAGTTTACGAGGGGCGCGGGTAAAGGACACTGAAGCTTTCTTT.

V gene TRBV5-4 combines with J gene TRBJ1-4, with 7 bases lining up with TRBD1. The germline V gene has CDR1 SGHNT and CDR2 YYREEE (reference sequence). After removal of 4 bases from V and 0 bases from J, the junction contained 0 bases not matched to a gene. The length of the CDR3 is 14 residues. The CDR3 region is CASSQGATNEKLFF. The CDR3 nucleotides read TGTGCCAGCAGCCAGGGGGCAACTAATGAAAAACTGTTTTTT.

The chain carries TRBV18 and TRBJ2-7, with 8 bases fitting TRBD1. Germline V gives CDR1 KGHSH, CDR2 LQKENI. The V segment lost 5 bases and the J segment 2 bases; nucleotides outside the gene matches: 8. The CDR3 has 15 residues. In DNA, the CDR3 is TGTGCCAGCTCATCGGGGACAGGCGAGACCTACGAGCAGTACTTC. Translating gives CASSSGTGETYEQYF.

The gene calls are TRBV27 and TRBJ1-2, with TRBD1 matching over 7 bases. V lost 6 bases to trimming and J lost 4 bases; unmatched junction nucleotides: 8. CDR1 MNHEY and CDR2 SMNVEV come from the germline V gene (reference sequence). The CDR3 is 14 amino acids. For the CDR3, the DNA is TGTGCCAGCAGGAGCAGGGAGGGGGCCTATGGCTACACCTTC. This codes for CASRSREGAYGYTF.

The chain links TRBV2 to TRBJ2-2; 12 bases agree with TRBD1. There are 15 residues in the CDR3. J lost 7 bases, V lost 7 bases, and 7 bases had no gene match. CDR1 and CDR2 (germline): SNHLY, FYNNEI. CDR3 DNA: TGTGCCAGCATCCGGGACAGGGGGCTTGGCGGGGAGCTGTTTTTT. Translating gives CASIRDRGLGGELFF.

Comments on this clone: Its ends do not fully match the called genes, so a read error is possible. This sequence joins TRBV2 and TRBJ2-1; D is possibly TRBD1 (6 bases). CDR1 and CDR2 (germline): SNHLY, FYNNEI. This CDR3 is built from 12 residues. The CDR3 DNA sequence: TGTGCCAGCAGAGAAGGACAGAATGAGCAGTTCTTC. As protein: CASREGQNEQFF.

The J gene is TRBJ1-5, the V gene TRBV5-8; D is unclear. Germline assignment: CDR1 SGHTS and CDR2 YDEGEE. The CDR3 sequence is 14 residues long. V lost 0 bases, J lost 7 bases, and 11 bases lay in between. CDR3 in DNA: TGTGCCAGCAGCTTGGGGATGGGGAGCCAGCCCCAGCATTTT. It encodes CASSLGMGSQPQHF.

The V call is TRBV6-5, the J call TRBJ2-2, with 7 bases lining up with TRBD1. The CDR3 length is 15 residues. CDR1 and CDR2 from the germline V gene are MNHEY and SVGAGI. The trim removed 3 bases at V and 4 bases at J, leaving 5 bases unmatched. The CDR3 sequence is CASSYEGAGTGELFF. CDR3 coding DNA: TGTGCCAGCAGTTATGAGGGGGCAGGCACCGGGGAGCTGTTTTTT.

This chain joins TRBV6-1 and TRBJ1-2, with D possibly TRBD1 on 5 matching bases. Germline assignment: CDR1 MNHNS and CDR2 SASEGT. Trimming took 6 bases from V and 7 from J, leaving 12 bases between them. This CDR3 has 12 amino acids. The CDR3, as DNA: TGTGCCAGCAGGGTTATAAGGGGTGGCTACACCTTC. It codes for CASRVIRGGYTF.

This chain connects TRBV7-2 to TRBJ2-7; D gene unclear. This CDR3 has 12 amino acids. Germline V gene lookup returns CDR1 SGHTA and CDR2 FQGNSA. Trimming took 1 base from V and 4 from J, leaving 5 bases between them. The CDR3 bases are TGTGCCAGCAGCTTAGTACGATACGAGCAGTACTTC. The encoded protein is CASSLVRYEQYF.

This clone was recorded a few times. The chain employs TRBV2 and TRBJ2-5; no reliable D call. Germline CDR1 is SNHLY and CDR2 is FYNNEI. This CDR3 is built from 12 residues. V was clipped by 2 bases and J by 2 bases, with 3 bases between them. CDR3 DNA: TGTGCCAGCAGTGAACTACAAGAGACCCAGTACTTC. This translates into CASSELQETQYF.

The V and J genes are TRBV20-1 and TRBJ2-3, with D unclear. The CDR3 has 11 amino acids. Germline CDR1 DFQATT, CDR2 SNEGSKA (reference sequence). V lost 1 base and J 4 bases, leaving 3 bases between the germline ends. The CDR3 sequence is CSARGSDTQYF. CDR3 coding DNA: TGCAGTGCTAGAGGGTCAGATACGCAGTATTTT.

The chain joins TRBV6-5 to TRBJ1-2; maybe TRBD1 (5 bases). Germline V lookup: CDR1 MNHEY, CDR2 SVGAGI. Trimming took off 6 bases at V and 3 bases at J, with 14 bases between the two ends. The CDR3 consists of 14 residues. CDR3 loop: CASRSVGDHYGYTF. CDR3 nucleotide sequence: TGTGCCAGCAGGTCGGTTGGGGACCACTATGGCTACACCTTC.

The V call is TRBV28, the J call TRBJ2-6; TRBD1 matches 7 bases. The CDR3 runs 15 residues. V was pared by 6 bases and J by 4 bases, with 6 bases of the junction left unmatched. Germline-derived CDR1 and CDR2 are MDHEN and SYDVKM. CDR3 nucleotide sequence: TGTGCCAGCAGGCAGACAGGGACAGGGGCCAACGTCCTGACTTTC. Protein sequence: CASRQTGTGANVLTF.